Each of the 14 T cell receptor beta chains below was sequenced from the same sample in a study of T cell responses to AZD1222 COVID-19 vaccine. Method: immunoSEQ multiplex PCR; TCRdb's copy keeps in-frame clones and lacks some. The data show approximately 120,000 clones, nearly 90% seen once. The sequencing here drew on peripheral blood, taken on day 0 of MenACWY control vaccination. Receptors originate from an adult in good health.

V usage is TRBV7-2 and J usage is TRBJ1-5, with a tentative D call TRBD1 (5 bases). This CDR3 spans 13 amino acids. Germline V lookup: CDR1 SGHTA, CDR2 FQGNSA. The V gene lost 5 bases and the J gene lost 5 bases, with 10 bases spanning the gap. The CDR3 DNA is TGTGCCAGCAGCGTACGAGGGGATCAGCCCCAGCATTTT. Translated, it gives CASSVRGDQPQHF.

V usage is TRBV18 and J usage is TRBJ1-3; the D is unclear. Looked up from germline, CDR1 is KGHSH and CDR2 is LQKENI. The V gene lost 2 bases and the J gene lost 4 bases, with 9 bases spanning the gap. CDR3 size: 14 residues. CDR3 in amino acids: CASSPEKYGNTIYF. The CDR3 DNA reads as TGTGCCAGCTCACCAGAAAAATACGGAAACACCATATATTTT.

The V and J genes are TRBV18 and TRBJ1-5, with D perhaps matching TRBD1 (5 bases). The CDR3 loop spans 15 amino acids. Trimming removed 6 bases from V and 4 bases from J, with 16 bases in between. Germline V lookup: CDR1 KGHSH, CDR2 LQKENI. In DNA, the CDR3 is TGTGCCAGCTCCCTTGGCTCAGGGAATAATCAGCCCCAGCATTTT. This gives the protein CASSLGSGNNQPQHF.

CDR3 amino acids: CASSQNRDSVLAFF. CDR3 bases: TGTGCCAGCAGTCAAAACCGGGACAGCGTTTTAGCTTTCTTT. The rearrangement uses TRBV27 and TRBJ1-1; 7 nucleotides align to TRBD1. CDR1 and CDR2 (germline): MNHEY, SMNVEV (reference sequence). The CDR3 totals 14 residues. V lost 5 bases and J lost 10; bases outside the gene matches: 13.

There are a few counts of this clone. The chain employs TRBV19 and TRBJ1-4; no firm D call. Trimming shortened V by 4 bases and J by 4 bases, and 13 bases separated the two germline ends. This CDR3 is 15 amino acids long. Per germline, CDR1 LNHDA and CDR2 SQIVND (reference sequence). The CDR3 DNA sequence: TGTGCCAGTAGTACCCCGAAAGGGAATAATGAAAAACTGTTTTTT. Residues: CASSTPKGNNEKLFF.

V and J are TRBV12-3 or TRBV12-4 and TRBJ2-7; tentatively, D is TRBD1 (6 bases). The germline V and J ends were trimmed by 5 bases and 5 bases, with 10 bases remaining between them. This CDR3 region has 12 residues. Here the CDR3 DNA reads TGTGCCAGCAGTGGGGGCCCGCACGAGCAGTACTTC. Protein sequence: CASSGGPHEQYF.

This clone was counted between two and nine times. This chain joins TRBV27 and TRBJ2-1; 11 bases are a match to TRBD2. J lost 6 bases, V lost 2 bases, and 3 bases had no gene match. The V gene's germline CDR1 is MNHEY and CDR2 SMNVEV (reference sequence). CDR3 length: 15 amino acids. The CDR3 spells CASSLGLAGVNEQFF. The CDR3 nucleotides are TGTGCCAGCAGTTTAGGACTAGCGGGTGTCAATGAGCAGTTCTTC.

The V gene is TRBV4-3, the J gene TRBJ1-6; D uncertain. Trimming pared 8 bases from V and 7 bases from J, leaving 18 bases between. Germline V gene lookup returns CDR1 LGHNA and CDR2 YSLEER. This CDR3 spans 15 amino acids. The CDR3 DNA reads TGCGCCAGCCAAAAGAATGCACTAGGAAATTCACCCCTCCACTTT. Its protein product is CASQKNALGNSPLHF.

This clone was counted a few times. This chain connects TRBV27 to TRBJ2-7, with 13 bases lining up with TRBD2. CDR1 MNHEY and CDR2 SMNVEV come from the germline V gene (reference sequence). Trimming at V came to 4 bases and at J to 5 bases, leaving 8 bases not matched to a gene. The CDR3 is 16 amino acids. The CDR3 bases are TGTGCCAGCAGTTCAAGACTAGCGGGAGGAAGGCACGAGCAGTACTTC. Amino acid sequence: CASSSRLAGGRHEQYF.

The sample holds many counts of this clone. This chain links TRBV4-2 with TRBJ2-1, with 8 bases that match TRBD2. J lost 5 bases, V lost 2 bases, and 8 bases had no gene match. This CDR3 has 16 amino acids. Germline assignment: CDR1 LGHNA and CDR2 YNFKEQ. CDR3 region: CASSQPIAGMNNEQFF. The CDR3, as DNA: TGTGCCAGCAGCCAACCCATAGCGGGGATGAACAATGAGCAGTTCTTC.

The CDR3 is CASSLLAPEPNEKLFF. The CDR3 bases are TGTGCCAGCAGCCTCCTTGCCCCGGAGCCTAATGAAAAACTGTTTTTT. The gene calls are TRBV3-1 (or the pseudogene TRBV3-2) and TRBJ1-4, with D unresolved. The V gene lost 4 bases and the J gene lost 3 bases, with 15 bases spanning the gap. The germline gives CDR1 LGHDT, CDR2 YNNKEL (reference sequence). The CDR3 is 16 amino acids.

This clone was counted once. The chain joins TRBV19 to TRBJ2-1, with a tentative D call TRBD2 (6 bases). CDR3 length: 19 amino acids. The germline CDR1 and CDR2 sequences are LNHDA and SQIVND (reference sequence). V was trimmed by 3 bases and J by 1 base, leaving 22 bases between them. CDR3 in amino acids: CASSIVGLAKPASYNEQFF. In DNA form, the CDR3 reads TGTGCCAGTAGTATTGTGGGTCTAGCGAAACCAGCGTCCTACAATGAGCAGTTCTTC.

The V gene is TRBV6-2 or TRBV6-3, the J gene TRBJ2-1; 8 positions agree with TRBD2. The length of the CDR3 is 14 residues. J gave up 9 bases and V 4 bases, and 8 bases lay outside the gene matches. CDR1 and CDR2 (germline): MNHEY, SVGEGT. DNA for the CDR3: TGTGCCAGCAGTTCCTCGGGGGGGCTGGGTGAGCAGTTCTTC. Translated: CASSSSGGLGEQFF.

The J gene is TRBJ1-5, the V gene TRBV4-1, with a tentative D call TRBD1 (6 bases). Trimming stripped 2 bases from V and 4 bases from J, with 12 bases between. Germline-derived CDR1 and CDR2 are MGHRA and YSYEKL. This CDR3 region has 15 residues. The CDR3 DNA sequence: TGCGCCAGCAGCCAACCACAGGGTTTGAATCAGCCCCAGCATTTT. Translated: CASSQPQGLNQPQHF.